A selection of T cell receptor beta chains follows, all from one sample in a study of a mutant IDH1 vaccine in newly diagnosed glioma. These receptors' targets are unknown. Measured with immunoSEQ multiplex PCR; TCRdb has only the in-frame clones, and not every one. The sample comprises around 70,000 clones, around 87% of which are singletons, and about 2% rests with the top ten. The sample consisted of PBMCs, taken from a glioma patient whose treatment included an IDH1 peptide vaccine. The receptors were sampled from a man aged 25 to 40 with glioma. Both conserved end residues are part of each CDR3. The order of the fields is D gene, J gene, clone size, V gene, CDR3 DNA, CDR3 protein. D genes are given only for firm matches. A clone size is listed for some rows: how often the clone was seen (once, few, many), or a class if it is expanded.

TRBD2	TRBJ2-7	.	TRBV19	TGTGCCAGTAGGGATCCTAGCGGAGCCTACGAGCAGTACTTC	CASRDPSGAYEQYF
.	TRBJ1-2	.	TRBV2	TGTGCCAGCAGTGAATTGGGCAGGGGACCAACTAACTATGGCTACACCTTC	CASSELGRGPTNYGYTF
TRBD1	TRBJ1-2	once	TRBV2	TGTGCCGCCCGCGTAGAGACGATGAGACAGGGAAACTATGGCTACACCTTC	CAARVETMRQGNYGYTF
.	TRBJ2-5	.	TRBV29-1	TGCAGCGTTGTTTCGCCCCAAGAGACCCAGTACTTC	CSVVSPQETQYF
.	TRBJ1-1	.	TRBV7-3	TGTGCCAGCAGCTTAACTGGTGGGGGGTACACTGAAGCTTTCTTT	CASSLTGGGYTEAFF
TRBD1	TRBJ1-2	.	TRBV7-8	TGTGCCAGCAGCTTAGATCCCAGGGGGCTGCAAGAGGATGGCTACACCTTC	CASSLDPRGLQEDGYTF
.	TRBJ2-3	.	TRBV30	TGTGCCTGGAGTGTAGGCGCCACCACAGATACGCAGTATTTT	CAWSVGATTDTQYF
.	TRBJ1-1	.	TRBV27	TGTGCCAGCAGTTTCAGGTGGAACACTGAAGCTTTCTTT	CASSFRWNTEAFF
.	TRBJ2-7	.	TRBV7-2	TGTGCCAGCAGCCGGTGGGTCTCCTACGAGCAGTACTTC	CASSRWVSYEQYF
.	TRBJ2-7	.	TRBV5-6	TGTGCCAGCAGCTTGGACCCCATCGAGCAGTACTTC	CASSLDPIEQYF
TRBD1	TRBJ1-2	.	TRBV5-4	TGTGCCAGCAGCTTGGCCCCTAGGACAGGGGAAGGCTACACCTTC	CASSLAPRTGEGYTF
TRBD2	TRBJ2-1	.	TRBV5-5	TGTGCCAGCAGCTTGGGGACTAGCGGTGTAGGAGAGCAGTTCTTC	CASSLGTSGVGEQFF
TRBD2	TRBJ2-7	.	TRBV9	TGTGCCAGCAGCGCGGGGGGTGCCCCTGACCTCTACGAGCAGTACTTC	CASSAGGAPDLYEQYF
TRBD2	TRBJ2-2	.	TRBV6-6	TGTGCCAGCAGTCCCGGACTAGCTGTGGCCGGGGAGCTGTTTTTT	CASSPGLAVAGELFF
TRBD1	TRBJ2-7	.	TRBV6-6	TGTGCCAGCAGTTATCAGGACAGGGGTTTTTACGAGCAGTACTTC	CASSYQDRGFYEQYF
TRBD2	TRBJ2-2	.	TRBV27	TGTGCCAGCAGAACCCTAGCGGGAGGGCCGGTAACCGGGGAGCTGTTTTTT	CASRTLAGGPVTGELFF
.	TRBJ1-3	.	TRBV27	TGTGCCAGCAGTAAAACTAAAGGGGTATCTGGAAACACCATATATTTT	CASSKTKGVSGNTIYF
TRBD2	TRBJ2-1	.	TRBV10-1	TGCGCCAGCAGTGATTCTAGCGGGCCGTACAATGAGCAGTTCTTC	CASSDSSGPYNEQFF
.	TRBJ1-2	.	TRBV4-2	TGTGCCAGCAGCCAAGAAGAAGGTACGGGGGGCGAGGACTATGGCTACACCTTC	CASSQEEGTGGEDYGYTF
TRBD1	TRBJ1-3	.	TRBV28	TGTGCCAGCAGCCCACAGGGGCACGGAAACACCATATATTTT	CASSPQGHGNTIYF
.	TRBJ1-2	.	TRBV18	TGTGCCAGCTCACCACAGGGTCCCTATGGCTACACCTTC	CASSPQGPYGYTF
.	TRBJ2-7	.	TRBV5-4	TGTGCCAGCAGTCAGGAGGGTGCGCCCGCCTACGAGCAGTACTTC	CASSQEGAPAYEQYF
.	TRBJ1-6	.	TRBV30	TGTGCCTGGAGTGTAGGGGACCGAAATTCACCCCTCCACTTT	CAWSVGDRNSPLHF
TRBD1	TRBJ2-7	.	TRBV27	TGTGCCAGCAGTCGCGGGACAGGGGGCTCCTACGAGCAGTACTTC	CASSRGTGGSYEQYF
TRBD2	TRBJ2-1	.	TRBV5-4	TGTGCCAGCAGCTTGGCATACGGGAGGGCCTCTTTCAGTGAGCAGTTCTTC	CASSLAYGRASFSEQFF
.	TRBJ1-1	once	TRBV6-5	TGTGCCAGCAGTTACTCAATCGCAGGAGAAACTGAAGCTTTCTTT	CASSYSIAGETEAFF
TRBD1	TRBJ2-1	.	TRBV14	TGTGCCAGCAGCCTCGACAGGGAGTACAATGAGCAGTTCTTC	CASSLDREYNEQFF